Below, 15 T cell receptor beta chains from the same sample are listed, as sequenced in a study of breast tumors, draining lymph nodes, adjacent tissues. The lymph nodes were axillary draining lymph nodes from breast cancer patients. TCRdb used MiXCR to reprocess the multiplex PCR reads, holding one entry per CDR3 protein. The sample yields more than 100,000 distinct CDR3 sequences, around 20% seen once. The sequenced material came from axillary lymph node tissue. These receptors were obtained from a female donor with breast cancer. Some clones in this sample may be carry-over from other donors' samples.

For this clonotype: Given a much more abundant clone one base away, this may be a read error. The V and J genes are TRBV18 and TRBJ2-1; D gene uncertain. Per germline, CDR1 KGHSH and CDR2 LQKENI. Trimming stripped 3 bases from V and 7 bases from J, with 10 bases between. The CDR3 has 13 residues. For the CDR3, the DNA is TGTGCCAGCTCACCTGACGGTCCTAATGAGCAGTTCTTC. Translated, it gives CASSPDGPNEQFF.

This clonotype was seen many times. This chain links TRBV20-1 with TRBJ1-5, with D perhaps matching TRBD1 (6 bases). CDR1 and CDR2 (germline): DFQATT, SNEGSKA (reference sequence). The CDR3 totals 15 residues. The V end lost 2 bases, the J end lost 0 bases, and 11 bases lay between the germline ends. The CDR3 DNA sequence: TGCAGTGCTAGAACAGGGTTTTTTAGCAATCAGCCCCAGCATTTT. Its protein product is CSARTGFFSNQPQHF.

A note on this clonotype: A much larger clone lies a single base off, so this may be a read error. This chain links TRBV28 with TRBJ2-7; TRBD1 might be the D (6 bases). Germline CDR1 and CDR2: MDHEN and SYDVKM. The CDR3 loop spans 15 amino acids. In nucleotides, the CDR3 is TGTGCCAGCAGCCTCACAGGGTCAGGTTCGGACGAGCAGCACTTC. Protein: CASSLTGSGSDEQHF.

Many counts were recorded for this clonotype. The chain combines TRBV30 with TRBJ2-7; 9 bases match TRBD1. Trimming took 4 bases from V and 5 from J; bases not matched to a gene: 9. The CDR3 extends over 14 amino acids. Germline lookup yields CDR1 GTSNPN and CDR2 SVGIG (reference sequence). The DNA for the CDR3 is TGTGCCTGGACCTCGGGGACAGGGTTCAACGAGCAGTACTTC. As protein: CAWTSGTGFNEQYF. The full variable domain, in which reference TRBV30 and TRBJ2-7 provide the parts outside the CDR3, is SQTIHQWPATLVQPVGSPLSLECTVEGTSNPNLYWYRQAAGRGLQLLFYSVGIGQISSEVPQNLSASRPQDRQFILSSKKLLLSDSGFYLCAWTSGTGFNEQYFGPGTRLTVT.

Note on this clonotype: This may stem from a read error, because a much larger clone lies one nucleotide away. No conserved phenylalanine or tryptophan ends this CDR3, so it is likely a read error. The chain employs TRBV7-2 and TRBJ2-1, with D maybe TRBD2 (6 bases). V was pared by 1 base and J by 2 bases, with 9 bases between. CDR1 SGHTA and CDR2 FQGNSA come from the germline V gene. This CDR3 spans 15 amino acids. The CDR3: CASSLGAGPYNEQFL. The CDR3 bases are TGTGCCAGCAGCTTAGGGGCGGGACCCTACAATGAGCAGTTCCTC.

This clonotype was counted many times. V usage is TRBV20-1 and J usage is TRBJ1-2; D not resolved. Germline V lookup: CDR1 DFQATT, CDR2 SNEGSKA (reference sequence). V lost 3 bases and J 8 bases, leaving 10 bases between the germline ends. This CDR3 is built from 11 residues. The CDR3 coding sequence is TGCAGTGCTAGTGGTGGGGAAGGCTACACCTTC. This codes for CSASGGEGYTF.

With respect to this clonotype: Being one base from a much bigger clone, this may be a read error. The J gene is TRBJ2-2, the V gene TRBV2; 10 bases line up with TRBD1. Germline trimming cut 7 bases from V and 7 bases from J; bases unmatched to any gene: 6. Germline V gives CDR1 SNHLY, CDR2 FYNNEI. CDR3 length: 14 amino acids. The CDR3 DNA sequence: TGTGCCAGCACCGACAGGGGGCGCCTCGGGGAGCTGTTTTTT. It codes for CASTDRGRLGELFF.

This clonotype was found many times. This chain links TRBV9 with TRBJ2-1; D possibly uses TRBD1 or TRBD2 (5 bases each). Germline V gene data show CDR1 as SGDLS and CDR2 as YYNGEE. Trimming stripped 6 bases from V and 0 bases from J, with 16 bases between. The CDR3 is 16 residues long. CDR3 nucleotides: TGTGCCAGCATCGGGGCGGCGTCTAGCTCCTACAATGAGCAGTTCTTC. This sequence encodes CASIGAASSSYNEQFF.

This clonotype was found many times. This chain links TRBV28 with TRBJ2-7; D is possibly TRBD2 (6 bases). The V end lost 5 bases, the J end lost 6 bases, and 14 bases lay between the germline ends. The CDR3 sequence is 13 residues long. Germline CDR1 reads MDHEN; CDR2 reads SYDVKM. The CDR3: CASSMAGGPEQYF. As DNA, the CDR3 is TGTGCCAGCAGTATGGCCGGGGGACCCGAGCAGTACTTC.

This clonotype was seen repeatedly, ten times or more. V is TRBV27 and J is TRBJ2-7; no reliable D call. From germline, CDR1 is MNHEY and CDR2 SMNVEV (reference sequence). The germline V and J ends were trimmed by 5 bases and 4 bases, with 12 bases remaining between them. The CDR3 totals 13 residues. CDR3 sequence reads: CASSLRGQYEQYF. The CDR3 DNA reads TGTGCCAGCAGTCTCCGTGGGCAGTACGAGCAGTACTTC.

This clonotype came up many times. The genes are TRBV3-1 and TRBJ2-5, with 9 bases aligning to TRBD2. The CDR3 consists of 17 residues. Trimming cost V 1 base and J 5 bases; bases outside gene matches: 11. CDR1 and CDR2 from the germline V gene are LGHDT and YNNKEL (reference sequence). The CDR3, as DNA: TGTGCCAGCAGCCAAGGGTCGGTAGCGGGAGTCGGGGAGACCCAGTACTTC. This codes for CASSQGSVAGVGETQYF.

Note on this clonotype: A much larger clone lies one base from this, so it may be a read error. The chain couples TRBV24-1 to TRBJ2-5, with TRBD2 identical over 8 bases. Germline V lookup: CDR1 KGHDR, CDR2 SFDVKD. The CDR3 consists of 15 residues. CDR3 loop: CATSPSGGPQETQHF. DNA of the CDR3: TGTGCCACCAGTCCCTCGGGAGGGCCCCAAGAGACCCAGCACTTC.

The table lists this clonotype with many counts. The genes are TRBV5-1 and TRBJ2-1; D unresolved. The CDR3 has 12 amino acids. The germline gives CDR1 SGHRS, CDR2 YFSETQ. Trimming left V 1 base short and J 7 bases short, with 6 bases between. The CDR3 nucleotides read TGCGCCAGCAGCTTGAGTAGGAATGAGCAGTTCTTC. This translates into CASSLSRNEQFF.

This clonotype was recorded many times. The genes are TRBV28 and TRBJ1-2; TRBD1 matches at 8 bases. The CDR3 spans 14 residues. Trimming took 5 bases from V and 7 from J; bases not matched to a gene: 9. The germline CDR1 and CDR2 sequences are MDHEN and SYDVKM. The chain's CDR3 is CASSVDRGASGYTF. CDR3 sequence (DNA): TGTGCCAGCAGTGTAGACAGGGGAGCGAGTGGCTACACCTTC.

This clonotype was counted at least ten times. CDR3 sequence (DNA): TGTGCCAGCAGCAAAGGGGCAGGGGGTGGCCAGGAGACCCAGTACTTC. This gives the protein CASSKGAGGGQETQYF. The rearrangement links TRBV7-3 to TRBJ2-5; 7 bases map to TRBD1. Trimming took 5 bases from V and 5 from J; bases not matched to a gene: 14. CDR1 and CDR2 from the germline V gene are SGHTA and FQGTGA. This CDR3 region has 16 residues.